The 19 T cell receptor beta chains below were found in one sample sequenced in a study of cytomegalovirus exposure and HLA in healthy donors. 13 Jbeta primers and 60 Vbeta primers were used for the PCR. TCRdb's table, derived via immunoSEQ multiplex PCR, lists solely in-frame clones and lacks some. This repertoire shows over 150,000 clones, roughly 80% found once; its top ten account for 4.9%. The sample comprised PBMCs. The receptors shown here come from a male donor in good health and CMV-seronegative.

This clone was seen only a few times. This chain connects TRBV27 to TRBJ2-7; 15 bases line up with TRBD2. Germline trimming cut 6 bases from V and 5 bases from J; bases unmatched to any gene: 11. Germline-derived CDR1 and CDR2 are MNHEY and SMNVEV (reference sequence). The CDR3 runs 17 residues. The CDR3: CASRRSGLAGGGNEQYF. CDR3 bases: TGTGCCAGCAGGCGATCGGGACTAGCGGGAGGAGGTAACGAGCAGTACTTC.

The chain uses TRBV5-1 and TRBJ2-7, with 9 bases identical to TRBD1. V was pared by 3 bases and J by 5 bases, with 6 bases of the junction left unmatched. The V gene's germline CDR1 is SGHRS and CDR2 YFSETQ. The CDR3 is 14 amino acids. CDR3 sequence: CASSSGQGNDEQYF. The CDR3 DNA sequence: TGCGCCAGCAGCTCGGGACAGGGTAATGACGAGCAGTACTTC.

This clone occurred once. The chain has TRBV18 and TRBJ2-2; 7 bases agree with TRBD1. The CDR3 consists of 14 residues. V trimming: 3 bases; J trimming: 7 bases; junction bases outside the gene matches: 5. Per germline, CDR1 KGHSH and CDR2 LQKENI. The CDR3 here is CASSPSQGLGELFF. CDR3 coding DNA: TGTGCCAGCTCACCCTCACAGGGGCTCGGGGAGCTGTTTTTT.

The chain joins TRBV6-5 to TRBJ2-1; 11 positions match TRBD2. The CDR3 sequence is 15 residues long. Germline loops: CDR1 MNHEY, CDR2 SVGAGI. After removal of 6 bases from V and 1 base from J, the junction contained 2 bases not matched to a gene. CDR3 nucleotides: TGTGCCAGCAGAAGACTAGCGGGATCCTACAATGAGCAGTTCTTC. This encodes CASRRLAGSYNEQFF.

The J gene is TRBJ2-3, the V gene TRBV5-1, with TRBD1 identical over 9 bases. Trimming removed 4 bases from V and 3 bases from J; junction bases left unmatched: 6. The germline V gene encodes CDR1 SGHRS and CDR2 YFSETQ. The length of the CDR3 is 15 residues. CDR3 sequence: CASSPGTGNTDTQYF. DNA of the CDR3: TGCGCCAGCAGCCCGGGGACAGGGAATACAGATACGCAGTATTTT.

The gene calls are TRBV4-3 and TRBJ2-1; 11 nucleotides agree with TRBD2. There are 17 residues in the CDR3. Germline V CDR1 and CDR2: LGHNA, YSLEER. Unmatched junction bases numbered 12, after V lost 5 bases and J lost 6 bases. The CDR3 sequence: CASSGGKTSGVGNEQFF. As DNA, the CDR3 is TGCGCCAGCAGCGGGGGGAAGACTAGCGGGGTCGGCAATGAGCAGTTCTTC.

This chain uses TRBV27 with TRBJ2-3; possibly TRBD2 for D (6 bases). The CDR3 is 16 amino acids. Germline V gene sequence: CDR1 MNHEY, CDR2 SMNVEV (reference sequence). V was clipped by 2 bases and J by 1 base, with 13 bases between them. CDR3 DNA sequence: TGTGCCAGCAGTTTAGATTCTAGGAGGGGCACAGATACGCAGTATTTT. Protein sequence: CASSLDSRRGTDTQYF.

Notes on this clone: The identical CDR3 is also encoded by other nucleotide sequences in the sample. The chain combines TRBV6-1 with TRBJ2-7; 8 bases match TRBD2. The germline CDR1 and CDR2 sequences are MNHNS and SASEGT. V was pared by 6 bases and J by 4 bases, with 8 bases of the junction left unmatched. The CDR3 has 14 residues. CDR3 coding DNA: TGTGCCAGCAGGGCGGGACTAGGGGCTTACGAGCAGTACTTC. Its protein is CASRAGLGAYEQYF.

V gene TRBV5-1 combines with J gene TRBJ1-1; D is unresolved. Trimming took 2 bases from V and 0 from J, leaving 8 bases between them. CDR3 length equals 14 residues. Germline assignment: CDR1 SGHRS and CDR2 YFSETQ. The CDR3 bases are TGCGCCAGCAGCTTATCCGTATTGAACACTGAAGCTTTCTTT. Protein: CASSLSVLNTEAFF. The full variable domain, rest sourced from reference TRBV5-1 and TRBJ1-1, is KAGVTQTPRYLIKTRGQQVTLSCSPISGHRSVSWYQQTPGQGLQFLFEYFSETQRNKGNFPGRFSGRQFSNSRSEMNVSTLELGDSALYLCASSLSVLNTEAFFGQGTRLTVV.

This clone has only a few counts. The CDR3 nucleotides are TGCGCCAGCAGTGAAGGGGCGGACGGAGCGACCTACGAGCAGTACTTC. Protein sequence: CASSEGADGATYEQYF. This chain uses TRBV10-2 with TRBJ2-7; D may be TRBD1 (5 bases). Trimming left V 3 bases short and J 2 bases short, with 17 bases between. Germline V gives CDR1 WSHSY, CDR2 SAAADI. CDR3 size: 16 residues.

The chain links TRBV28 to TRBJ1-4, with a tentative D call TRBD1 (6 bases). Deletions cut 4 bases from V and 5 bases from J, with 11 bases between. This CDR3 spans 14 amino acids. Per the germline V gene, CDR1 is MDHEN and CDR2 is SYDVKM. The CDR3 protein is CASSSQGFNEKLFF. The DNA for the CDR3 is TGTGCCAGCAGTTCTCAGGGGTTCAATGAAAAACTGTTTTTT.

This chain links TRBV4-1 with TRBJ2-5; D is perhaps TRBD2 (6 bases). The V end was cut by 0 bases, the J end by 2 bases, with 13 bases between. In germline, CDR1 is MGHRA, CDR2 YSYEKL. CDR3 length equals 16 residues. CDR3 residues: CASSQDRAGPQETQYF. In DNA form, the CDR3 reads TGCGCCAGCAGCCAAGATAGGGCGGGGCCACAAGAGACCCAGTACTTC.

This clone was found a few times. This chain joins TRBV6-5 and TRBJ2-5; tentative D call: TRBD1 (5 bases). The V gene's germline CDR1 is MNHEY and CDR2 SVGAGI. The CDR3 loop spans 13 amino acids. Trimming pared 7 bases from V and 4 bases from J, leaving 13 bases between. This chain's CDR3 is CASTPQGGETQYF. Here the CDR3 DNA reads TGTGCCAGCACCCCCCAGGGTGGAGAGACCCAGTACTTC.

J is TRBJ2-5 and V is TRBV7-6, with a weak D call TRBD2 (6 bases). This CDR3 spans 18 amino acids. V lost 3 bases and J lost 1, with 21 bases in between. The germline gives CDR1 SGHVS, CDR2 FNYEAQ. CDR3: CASSFGRDGLRAQETQYF. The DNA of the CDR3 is TGTGCCAGCAGCTTCGGGCGGGACGGACTGAGGGCCCAAGAGACCCAGTACTTC. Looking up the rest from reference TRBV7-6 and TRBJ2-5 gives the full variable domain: GAGVSQSPRYKVTKRGQDVALRCDPISGHVSLYWYRQALGQGPEFLTYFNYEAQQDKSGLPNDRFSAERPEGSISTLTIQRTEQRDSAMYRCASSFGRDGLRAQETQYFGPGTRLLVL.

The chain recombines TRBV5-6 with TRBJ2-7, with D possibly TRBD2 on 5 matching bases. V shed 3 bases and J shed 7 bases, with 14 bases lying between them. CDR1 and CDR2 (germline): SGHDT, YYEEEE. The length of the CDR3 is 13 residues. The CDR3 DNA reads TGTGCCAGCAGCTCAAGGGCCTCGGGAGAGCAGTACTTC. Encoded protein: CASSSRASGEQYF.

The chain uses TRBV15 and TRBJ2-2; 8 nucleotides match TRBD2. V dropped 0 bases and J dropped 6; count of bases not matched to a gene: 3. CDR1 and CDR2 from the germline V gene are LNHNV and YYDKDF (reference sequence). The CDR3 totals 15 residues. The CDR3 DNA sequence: TGTGCCACCAGCAGAGATTCTAGCGGGCCCGGGGAGCTGTTTTTT. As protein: CATSRDSSGPGELFF. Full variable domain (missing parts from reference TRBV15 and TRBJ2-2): DAMVIQNPRYQVTQFGKPVTLSCSQTLNHNVMYWYQQKSSQAPKLLFHYYDKDFNNEADTPDNFQSRRPNTSFCFLDIRSPGLGDTAMYLCATSRDSSGPGELFFGEGSRLTVL.

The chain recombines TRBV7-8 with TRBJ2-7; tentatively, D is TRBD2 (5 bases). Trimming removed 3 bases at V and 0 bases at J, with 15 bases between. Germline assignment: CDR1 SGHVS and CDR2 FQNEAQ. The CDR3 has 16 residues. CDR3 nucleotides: TGTGCCAGCAGCTTGAAGCCGGGGTTCAGCTCCTACGAGCAGTACTTC. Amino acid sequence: CASSLKPGFSSYEQYF.

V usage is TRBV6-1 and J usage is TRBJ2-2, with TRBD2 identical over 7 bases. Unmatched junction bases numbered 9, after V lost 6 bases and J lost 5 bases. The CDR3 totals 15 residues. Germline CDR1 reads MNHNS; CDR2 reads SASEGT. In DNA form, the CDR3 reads TGTGCCAGCAGCCAATATTCCGGGGGGACCGGGGAGCTGTTTTTT. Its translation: CASSQYSGGTGELFF.

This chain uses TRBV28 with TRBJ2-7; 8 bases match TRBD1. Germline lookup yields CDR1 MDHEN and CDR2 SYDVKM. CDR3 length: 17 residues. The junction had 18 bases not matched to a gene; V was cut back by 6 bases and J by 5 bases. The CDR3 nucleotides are TGTGCCAGCAGCCCACCCCCCTCTATGGACAGGGTGAACGAGCAGTACTTC. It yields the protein CASSPPPSMDRVNEQYF. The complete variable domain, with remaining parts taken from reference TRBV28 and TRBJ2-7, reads DVKVTQSSRYLVKRTGEKVFLECVQDMDHENMFWYRQDPGLGLRLIYFSYDVKMKEKGDIPEGYSVSREKKERFSLILESASTNQTSMYLCASSPPPSMDRVNEQYFGPGTRLTVT.